This TCR beta chain appears in the sequencing data of a study of blood T cell repertoires in COVID-19 (dated by TCRdb to the early 2020s). Regarding the complete study: The collaborator samples originated in the United States, Italy and Spain and spanned the acute and convalescent phases of COVID-19. The prospective study material was composed of cDNA or gDNA derived from T cells, B-cell-depleted T cells, or PBMCs. Deeply sampled blood TCRbeta repertoires from subjects exposed to, actively infected with, or recovered from COVID-19 were included in the dataset. Samples were obtained from the ongoing ImmuneRACE study (first 160 participants) and from 1,000 to 1,500 subjects provided by 6 global collaborators. Nearly every sample came with metadata listing a de-identified subject ID, COVID-19 status, age in years and sex. Where available, HLA class I and class II types were obtained from metadata supplied by the sample provider rather than from assay-based typing. The repertoires were released in a freely available public database meant as a resource for research on the immune response to SARS-CoV-2.

Each collaborating institution followed its own protocols to collect whole blood in K2EDTA tubes. For TCRbeta analysis, collaborators shipped samples in one of three forms: frozen whole blood, isolated PBMCs, or DNA extracted from either of those sample types. A single count supports this clone. This receptor's antigen is unknown. Within one base of it there is no much larger clone, and no base qualities were kept. According to the germline V gene, CDR1 reads SGDLS and CDR2 reads YYNGEE. The cysteine opens and the phenylalanine closes a CDR3 of 15 amino acids. Here the CDR3 DNA is all that survives: 45 bases in frame from base 1. Trimming takes 4 bases from V and 7 bases from J, and the germline ends sit 17 bases apart. Study-wide conclusions, independent of this receptor: The amount of clinical and demographic metadata varied by source and participant and was provided uncurated.

The immunoSEQ Assay, a bias-controlled multiplex PCR, was used to amplify TCRbeta CDR3 regions from genomic DNA. Per the source publication's procedure: The number of nucleated cells in each sample was estimated from the amplification of reference gene primers within the assay. To quantify the absolute abundance of each unique TCRbeta CDR3 rearrangement, sequence reads were collapsed and filtered. For each sample, productive Simpson clonality was calculated as the square root of Simpson's diversity index across productive rearrangements. This immuneACCESS table, as held by TCRdb, lists in-frame sequences with V and J called but not all clones. Of the missing ones, under half trace to an unresolved V gene in checked studies; the others have no known cause. V and J calls and clone size come straight from that table; D and trimming were deduced from the DNA. For this sample there are some 99,000 clones; about 80% appear just once. Less than 25% of the sample goes to the ten largest clones.

The clonotype comes from a man aged 70-80 years with acute or convalescent COVID-19. The material sequenced was peripheral blood. The sequence is built from TRBV9 and TRBJ1-4, with the D gene uncertain. The CDR3 region has the sequence CASSTQAANGEKLFF. The DNA sequence is given as TGTGCCAGCAGCACTCAAGCCGCGAACGGTGAAAAACTGTTTTTT.